The 14 T cell receptor beta chains presented below share a single source sample, sequenced in a study of CD8 T cells in Susac syndrome. Random hexamers were used to reverse transcribe about 0.5 to 1 ug of RNA. From the immunoSEQ multiplex PCR reads, TCRdb called clonotypes with MiXCR, one entry per CDR3 protein. The sample contains more than 65,000 distinct CDR3 sequences, just under 95% of which appear only once. The specimen was CD8+ T cells from PBMCs. The source of these receptors is a human donor in good health.

This sequence joins TRBV9 and TRBJ1-5; maybe TRBD1 (5 bases). Per the germline V gene, CDR1 is SGDLS and CDR2 is YYNGEE. The CDR3 sequence is 14 residues long. V was pared by 0 bases and J by 7 bases, with 11 bases between. CDR3 coding DNA: TGTGCCAGCAGCGTAGATGGGGGGTACCAGCCCCAGCATTTT. Protein product: CASSVDGGYQPQHF.

To note about this clonotype: At one of its ends the junction is not consistent with the germline gene, which may arise from a read error. The chain has TRBV7-3 and TRBJ2-5; 8 positions agree with TRBD1. Germline assignment: CDR1 SGHTA and CDR2 FQGTGA. The CDR3 runs to 14 residues. The CDR3 is CASSITGGQETQYF. DNA of the CDR3: TGTGCCAGCAGCATAACAGGGGGACAAGAGACCCAGTACTTC.

This rearrangement joins TRBV7-8 to TRBJ2-2; D remains unclear. This CDR3 spans 14 amino acids. The V and J ends lost 2 bases and 3 bases respectively, with 7 bases between them. CDR1 and CDR2 from the germline V gene are SGHVS and FQNEAQ. The CDR3 protein is CASSLYRYTGELFF. Here the CDR3 DNA reads TGTGCCAGCAGCTTATATAGGTACACCGGGGAGCTGTTTTTT.

The genes are TRBV4-1 and TRBJ2-5; 15 bases are a match to TRBD2. The V gene's germline CDR1 is MGHRA and CDR2 YSYEKL. CDR3 size: 17 residues. V lost 3 bases to trimming and J lost 5 bases; unmatched junction nucleotides: 7. CDR3 residues: CASSHRTSGGAVETQYF. In DNA, the CDR3 is TGCGCCAGCAGCCACCGGACTAGCGGGGGGGCGGTGGAGACCCAGTACTTC.

The chain uses TRBV28 and TRBJ1-1; 9 bases match TRBD1. The CDR3 contains 13 residues. Germline loops: CDR1 MDHEN, CDR2 SYDVKM. J was trimmed by 5 bases and V by 2 bases; bases with no gene match: 0. CDR3 sequence (DNA): TGTGCCAGCAGTTTAGGACAGGGGACTGAAGCTTTCTTT. It yields the protein CASSLGQGTEAFF. The full variable domain, its missing parts supplied by reference TRBV28 and TRBJ1-1, is DVKVTQSSRYLVKRTGEKVFLECVQDMDHENMFWYRQDPGLGLRLIYFSYDVKMKEKGDIPEGYSVSREKKERFSLILESASTNQTSMYLCASSLGQGTEAFFGQGTRLTVV.

CDR3 region: CASSYGGIGAFF. DNA for the CDR3: TGTGCCAGCAGCTACGGAGGGATTGGGGCTTTCTTT. V gene TRBV11-2 combines with J gene TRBJ1-1; the D is unclear. Trimming pared 4 bases from V and 11 bases from J, leaving 14 bases between. From germline, CDR1 is SGHAT and CDR2 FQNNGV. This CDR3 comprises 12 residues.

This clonotype was detected only once. The chain links TRBV30 to TRBJ1-5; 9 nucleotides match TRBD1. V lost 1 base to trimming and J lost 4 bases; unmatched junction nucleotides: 5. The germline CDR1 and CDR2 sequences are GTSNPN and SVGIG (reference sequence). The CDR3 is made up of 15 amino acids. The CDR3 DNA sequence: TGTGCCTGGAGTGACGGGACAGGGAAGAATCAGCCCCAGCATTTT. Encoded protein: CAWSDGTGKNQPQHF. Drawing the rest from reference TRBV30 and TRBJ1-5, the complete variable domain is SQTIHQWPATLVQPVGSPLSLECTVEGTSNPNLYWYRQAAGRGLQLLFYSVGIGQISSEVPQNLSASRPQDRQFILSSKKLLLSDSGFYLCAWSDGTGKNQPQHFGDGTRLSIL.

This chain connects TRBV30 to TRBJ2-2, with 10 nucleotides matching TRBD1. Germline CDR1 reads GTSNPN; CDR2 reads SVGIG (reference sequence). The CDR3 extends over 15 amino acids. Trimming took 2 bases from V and 6 from J; bases not matched to a gene: 6. The CDR3 spells CAWSWDRGTSGELFF. In DNA form, the CDR3 reads TGTGCCTGGAGTTGGGACAGGGGCACCTCCGGGGAGCTGTTTTTT. The full variable domain, with the rest looked up from reference TRBV30 and TRBJ2-2, is SQTIHQWPATLVQPVGSPLSLECTVEGTSNPNLYWYRQAAGRGLQLLFYSVGIGQISSEVPQNLSASRPQDRQFILSSKKLLLSDSGFYLCAWSWDRGTSGELFFGEGSRLTVL.

This rearrangement joins TRBV7-9 to TRBJ2-3, with D hard to call. The CDR3 is 12 amino acids. Trimming stripped 5 bases from V and 2 bases from J, with 5 bases between. Germline assignment: CDR1 SEHNR and CDR2 FQNEAQ (reference sequence). The CDR3: CASSGTTDTQYF. The CDR3 coding sequence is TGTGCCAGCAGCGGCACCACAGATACGCAGTATTTT.

J is TRBJ2-1 and V is TRBV9; 9 nucleotides match TRBD2. J lost 9 bases, V lost 4 bases, and 14 bases had no gene match. The CDR3 extends over 16 amino acids. Per the germline V gene, CDR1 is SGDLS and CDR2 is YYNGEE. The CDR3 sequence: CASSPSGGGAGVEQFF. The CDR3 DNA reads TGTGCCAGCAGCCCTAGTGGCGGGGGGGCCGGAGTTGAGCAGTTCTTC.

The gene calls are TRBV5-6 and TRBJ2-7; D uncertain. Germline V gives CDR1 SGHDT, CDR2 YYEEEE. This CDR3 region has 15 residues. V was pared by 1 base and J by 1 base, with 12 bases between. This CDR3 reads CASSLWRRWSYEQYV. The CDR3 DNA reads TGTGCCAGCAGCTTGTGGAGACGGTGGTCCTACGAGCAGTACGTC.

The CDR3 sequence: CASSTLFGRTNTGELFF. Here the CDR3 DNA reads TGTGCCAGTAGTACCCTTTTCGGGCGGACGAACACCGGGGAGCTGTTTTTT. J is TRBJ2-2 and V is TRBV19; D not certain. This CDR3 is built from 17 residues. Germline V lookup: CDR1 LNHDA, CDR2 SQIVND (reference sequence). The ends were cut back, 4 bases at V and 0 bases at J, with 15 bases in the middle. The full variable domain, in which reference TRBV19 and TRBJ2-2 provide the parts outside the CDR3, is DGGITQSPKYLFRKEGQNVTLSCEQNLNHDAMYWYRQDPGQGLRLIYYSQIVNDFQKGDIAEGYSVSREKKESFPLTVTSAQKNPTAFYLCASSTLFGRTNTGELFFGEGSRLTVL.

V is TRBV14 and J is TRBJ2-3; a weak D match, TRBD1 (5 bases). Germline V gives CDR1 SGHDN, CDR2 FVKESK. The CDR3 has 16 residues. The germline V and J ends were trimmed by 4 bases and 6 bases, with 20 bases remaining between them. The CDR3 reads CASSPAQGGRLDTQYF. In DNA, the CDR3 is TGTGCCAGCAGCCCCGCTCAGGGTGGGCGTTTGGATACGCAGTATTTT.

The chain couples TRBV5-1 to TRBJ2-7; 8 bases are shared with TRBD1. V dropped 4 bases and J dropped 4; count of bases not matched to a gene: 13. This CDR3 is 16 amino acids long. Germline V gene data show CDR1 as SGHRS and CDR2 as YFSETQ. The CDR3 nucleotides read TGCGCCAGCAGCGAGGCCCCGGGGACAGGTATTTACGAGCAGTACTTC. It encodes CASSEAPGTGIYEQYF.